This TCR beta chain was profiled in a study of metastatic and nonmetastatic thyroid tumors (dated by TCRdb to the early 2020s). Background for the entire study: The researchers compared repertoires between peripheral blood samples and tumor or nodule tissue samples from patients with malignant or benign thyroid disease. What the authors observed across the whole study: In both blood and tumor samples, TCR beta diversity was reported to be significantly higher in malignant tumors than in benign nodules.

Library creation used PCR. The listed sequencing device is Illumina HiSeq 4000. High-throughput sequencing was used to profile the CDR3 region of the TCR beta-chain in every patient. The paper's data handling went like this. Drawing on CDR3 differences between clinicopathological groups, the researchers built a classifier meant to tell apart patients with distant-metastatic papillary thyroid cancer. The Shannon index was used to assess repertoire diversity, and the Morisita-Horn index was used to assess tumor-blood repertoire similarity. TCRdb took the public reads, trimmed them with fastp at Q25, ran MiXCR for clone calling and kept in-frame beta chains. In this record, the V and J calls reflect TCRdb's handling and not the investigators' own analysis. Recorded for this sample are about 27,000 clones; 15% of them occurred a single time. Roughly 14% of the sample belongs to the ten largest clones.

None of the patients had been given any treatment before thyroid surgery. Using T-cell receptor beta sequencing, the researchers looked back retrospectively at clinical samples from patients, gathered between about 2011 and 2019. This clone appeared many times. This receptor's antigen is unknown. Per-base quality was not reported, and no clone a single base away is much larger than it. V ends up 3 bases short and J 5 bases short, with an unmatched junction base count of 6. Including the terminal cysteine and phenylalanine, the CDR3 comprises 14 residues. Kept here is only the CDR3 DNA, which spans 42 bases and is read in frame from base 1. CDR1 and CDR2 (KGHDR, SFDVKD) derive from the germline V gene.

The receptor was isolated from a male donor with papillary thyroid cancer or a benign thyroid nodule (not recorded which). Some clones in this sample may be carry-over from other donors' samples. What was sequenced was blood. The V gene is TRBV24-1 and the J gene is TRBJ2-7; the junction holds 7 bases that match TRBD1. The CDR3 loop reads CATSDITTGHEQYF. The base sequence is TGTGCCACCAGTGATATCACGACAGGGCACGAGCAGTACTTC.